This T cell receptor beta chain is from a study of immune heterogeneity within non-small cell lung tumors (dated by TCRdb to the late 2010s). The study in broad terms: By histology, the tumors included nine to eleven non-squamous carcinomas, several squamous cell carcinomas and 1 tumor not otherwise specified. TCR repertoires were analyzed from about 60 tumor loci of some 16 patients, whereas transcriptome data were available for only approximately 41 loci from about 11 patients. To look at intratumoral immune heterogeneity, the study ran whole-exome sequencing, RNA-seq and TCR beta repertoire sequencing on several spatially distinct regions taken from every NSCLC tumor. For mutant peptides 8 to 11 amino acids long, netMHCpan-3.0 predicted neoantigen binding to the HLA alleles of each patient. Study-wide conclusions, independent of this receptor: High-frequency TCR beta clonotypes were largely distinct between individual patients. A moderate positive correlation (R approximately 0.35), which was statistically significant, linked local T-cell repertoire clonality to local tumor mutational burden. Within a patient, identical dominant CDR3B clonotypes were found to recur across loci, yet unique high-frequency clones were also harbored in different tumor locations.

For the TCR template, genomic DNA was extracted from bulk tumor tissue, and around 600 ng of gDNA was amplified for each sample. Multiple biopsies per primary tumor were taken during surgery, spaced as far apart as possible within the tumor mass. The study cohort was described as untreated, and the patients were newly diagnosed NSCLC cases having curative surgery. The donor group was made up of approximately 16 newly diagnosed non-small cell lung cancer patients undergoing surgery with curative intent. Two independent pathologists reviewed the resected tumor masses. Only high-quality DNA and RNA samples were carried forward to sequencing. Per the germline V gene (reference sequence), LGHDT is the CDR1 and YNNKEL is the CDR2. Ends trimmed: V by 1 base, J by 6 bases; bases unmatched to a gene: 11. Measured from the cysteine to the phenylalanine, the CDR3 is 17 residues long. Of the read, only the CDR3 DNA is kept; its 51 bases are in frame from base 1.

Regarding this clonotype: Its cognate antigen has yet to be identified. Per-base quality was not reported, and no clone a single base away is much larger than it.

The TCR beta CDR3 region was amplified with a multiplex PCR system whose first round of roughly 11 cycles used 32 V-gene forward primers and 13 J-gene reverse primers. First-round PCR used a QIAGEN Multiplex PCR Kit, and primer sequences were filed in Chinese patent CN105087789A. Illumina universal primers were attached in a second round of PCR run with the Phusion High-Fidelity PCR Kit. The TCR libraries underwent paired-end sequencing with a read length of 151 bp on the Illumina HiSeq X Ten platform. Per the authors' processing: Reads without multiplex PCR primers were removed using Cutadapt, read pairs were merged using PEAR, and CDR3 regions were called using MiXCR with default settings. Repertoire diversity used Shannon entropy, and clonality was computed as one minus Shannon entropy divided by ln of productive unique sequence count. Dominant or high-frequency T-cell clones were defined as clonotypes at frequencies of at least 0.5%. Using fastp at Q25 and MiXCR, TCRdb reprocessed the public reads and kept productive beta chains. A single entry per CDR3 protein holds the most common genes and DNA from its merged rows. These V and J calls derive from TCRdb rather than the authors' analysis. This sample holds about 15,000 distinct CDR3 sequences; 25% to 35% were observed only once. The top ten clonotypes cover approximately 14% of the sample.

The rearrangement joined TRBV3-1 to TRBJ2-1, with TRBD2 identical over 8 junction bases. This receptor was identified in a woman aged 45-60 years with non-small cell lung cancer. Sequencing was carried out using lung tumor tissue. The CDR3 loop reads CASSQVSAGGSRNEQFF. The base sequence is TGTGCCAGCAGCCAAGTTAGCGCGGGGGGTTCACGCAATGAGCAGTTCTTC.